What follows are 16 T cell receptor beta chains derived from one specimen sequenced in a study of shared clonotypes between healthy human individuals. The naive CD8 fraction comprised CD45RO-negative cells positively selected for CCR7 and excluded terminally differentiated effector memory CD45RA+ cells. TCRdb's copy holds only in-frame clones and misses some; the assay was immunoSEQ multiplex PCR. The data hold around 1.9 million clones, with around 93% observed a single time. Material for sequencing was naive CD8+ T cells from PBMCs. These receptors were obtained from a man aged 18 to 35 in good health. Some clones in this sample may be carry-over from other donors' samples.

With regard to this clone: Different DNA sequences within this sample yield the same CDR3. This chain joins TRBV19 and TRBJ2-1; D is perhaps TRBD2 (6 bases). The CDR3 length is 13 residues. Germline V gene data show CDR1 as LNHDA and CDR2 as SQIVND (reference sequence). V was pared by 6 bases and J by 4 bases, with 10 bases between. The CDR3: CASRPGLYNEQFF. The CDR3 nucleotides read TGTGCCAGTAGGCCGGGACTGTACAATGAGCAGTTCTTC.

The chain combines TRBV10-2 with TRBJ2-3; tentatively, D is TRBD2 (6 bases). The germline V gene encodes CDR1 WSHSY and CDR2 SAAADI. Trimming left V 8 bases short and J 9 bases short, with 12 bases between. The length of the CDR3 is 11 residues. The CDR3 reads CASGTPYTQYF. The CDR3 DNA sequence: TGCGCCAGCGGGACTCCGTACACGCAGTATTTT.

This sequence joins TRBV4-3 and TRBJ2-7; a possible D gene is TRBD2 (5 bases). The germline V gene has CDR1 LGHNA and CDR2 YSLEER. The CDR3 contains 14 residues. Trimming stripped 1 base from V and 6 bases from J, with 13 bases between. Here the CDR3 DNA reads TGCGCCAGCAGCCAAGGAGCGCGGGTTGCCGAGCAGTACTTC. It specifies CASSQGARVAEQYF.

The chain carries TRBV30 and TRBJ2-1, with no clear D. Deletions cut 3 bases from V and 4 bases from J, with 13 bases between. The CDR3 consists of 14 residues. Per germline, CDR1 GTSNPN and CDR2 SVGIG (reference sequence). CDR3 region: CAWSTDQFYNEQFF. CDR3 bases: TGTGCCTGGAGCACAGACCAGTTTTACAATGAGCAGTTCTTC.

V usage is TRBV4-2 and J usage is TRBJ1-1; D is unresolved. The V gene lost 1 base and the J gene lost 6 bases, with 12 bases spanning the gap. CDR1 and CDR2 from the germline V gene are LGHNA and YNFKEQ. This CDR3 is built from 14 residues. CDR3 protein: CASSQVSRGPEAFF. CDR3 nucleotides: TGTGCCAGCAGCCAAGTAAGCCGGGGTCCTGAAGCTTTCTTT.

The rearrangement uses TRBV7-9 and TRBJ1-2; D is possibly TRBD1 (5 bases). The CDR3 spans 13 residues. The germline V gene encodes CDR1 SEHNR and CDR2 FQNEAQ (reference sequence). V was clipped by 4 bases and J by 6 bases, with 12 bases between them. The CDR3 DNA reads TGTGCCAGCAGCTCAGATTTCAGGGATGGCTACACCTTC. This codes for CASSSDFRDGYTF.

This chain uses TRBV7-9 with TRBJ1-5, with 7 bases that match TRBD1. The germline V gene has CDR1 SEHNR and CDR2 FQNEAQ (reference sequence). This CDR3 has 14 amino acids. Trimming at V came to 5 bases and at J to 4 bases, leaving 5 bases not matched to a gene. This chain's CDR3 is CASSGQTGNQPQHF. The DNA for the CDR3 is TGTGCCAGCAGCGGCCAGACAGGGAATCAGCCCCAGCATTTT.

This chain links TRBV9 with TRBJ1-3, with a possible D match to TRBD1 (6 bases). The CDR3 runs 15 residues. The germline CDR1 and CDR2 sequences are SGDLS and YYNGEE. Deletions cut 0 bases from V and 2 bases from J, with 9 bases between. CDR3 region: CASSVVGTPGNTIYF. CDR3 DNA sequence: TGTGCCAGCAGCGTAGTAGGGACACCTGGAAACACCATATATTTT.

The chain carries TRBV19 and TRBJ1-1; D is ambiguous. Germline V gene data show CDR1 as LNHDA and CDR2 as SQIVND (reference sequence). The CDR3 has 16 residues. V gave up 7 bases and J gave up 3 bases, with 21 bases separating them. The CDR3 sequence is CASNNDRLPEDTEAFF. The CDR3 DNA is TGTGCCAGTAATAACGACCGCCTCCCAGAAGACACTGAAGCTTTCTTT. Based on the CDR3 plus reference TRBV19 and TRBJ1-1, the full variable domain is DGGITQSPKYLFRKEGQNVTLSCEQNLNHDAMYWYRQDPGQGLRLIYYSQIVNDFQKGDIAEGYSVSREKKESFPLTVTSAQKNPTAFYLCASNNDRLPEDTEAFFGQGTRLTVV.

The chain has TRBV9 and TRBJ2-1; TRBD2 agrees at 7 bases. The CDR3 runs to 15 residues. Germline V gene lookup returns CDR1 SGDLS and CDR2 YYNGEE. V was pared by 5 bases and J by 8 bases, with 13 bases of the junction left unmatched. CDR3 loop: CASSGWRGKSDEQFF. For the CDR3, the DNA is TGTGCCAGCAGTGGATGGCGGGGGAAGTCTGATGAGCAGTTCTTC.

This chain's CDR3 is CATSRAGFNPSEQYF. The CDR3, as DNA: TGTGCCACCAGCAGAGCCGGATTTAACCCCTCGGAGCAGTACTTC. The V gene is TRBV15, the J gene TRBJ2-7; D remains ambiguous. The CDR3 sequence is 15 residues long. Germline values: CDR1 LNHNV, CDR2 YYDKDF (reference sequence). The V gene lost 1 base and the J gene lost 7 bases, with 17 bases spanning the gap.

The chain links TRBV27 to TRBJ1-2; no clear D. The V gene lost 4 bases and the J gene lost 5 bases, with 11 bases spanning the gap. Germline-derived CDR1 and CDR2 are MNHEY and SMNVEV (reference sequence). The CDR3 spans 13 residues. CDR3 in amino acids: CASSSVPLYGYTF. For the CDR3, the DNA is TGTGCCAGCAGTTCCGTCCCCCTGTATGGCTACACCTTC.

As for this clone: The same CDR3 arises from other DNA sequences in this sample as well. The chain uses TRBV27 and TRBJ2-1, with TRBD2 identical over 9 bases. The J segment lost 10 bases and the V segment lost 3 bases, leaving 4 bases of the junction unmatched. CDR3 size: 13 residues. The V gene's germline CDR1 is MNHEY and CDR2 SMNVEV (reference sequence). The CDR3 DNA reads TGTGCCAGCAGTTTCGGGCTAGCGGGAGAGCAGTTCTTC. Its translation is CASSFGLAGEQFF.

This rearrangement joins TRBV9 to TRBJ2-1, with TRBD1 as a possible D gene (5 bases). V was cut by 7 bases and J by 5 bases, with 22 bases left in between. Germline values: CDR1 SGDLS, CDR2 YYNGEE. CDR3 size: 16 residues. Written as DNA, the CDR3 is TGTGCCAGCGGGGCGACAGTCCTGGACCCTGACAATGAGCAGTTCTTC. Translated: CASGATVLDPDNEQFF.

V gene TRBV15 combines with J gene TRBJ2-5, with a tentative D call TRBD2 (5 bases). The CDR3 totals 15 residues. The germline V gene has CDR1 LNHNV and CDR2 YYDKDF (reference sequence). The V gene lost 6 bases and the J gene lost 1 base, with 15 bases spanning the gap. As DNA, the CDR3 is TGTGCCACCAGTCCCCGGGGTTGGGGCCAAGAGACCCAGTACTTC. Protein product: CATSPRGWGQETQYF.

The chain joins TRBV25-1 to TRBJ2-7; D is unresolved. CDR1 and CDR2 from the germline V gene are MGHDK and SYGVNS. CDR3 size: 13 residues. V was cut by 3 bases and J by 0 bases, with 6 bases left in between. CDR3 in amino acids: CASSDMGSYEQYF. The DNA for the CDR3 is TGTGCCAGCAGTGATATGGGCTCCTACGAGCAGTACTTC.